This TCR beta chain was sequenced for a study of Ad26.COV2.S vaccination and SARS-CoV-2 variants. Documented treatment: some 20 received Ad26.COV2.S at low or high dose, single or two shots; about 5 received placebo; per-sample allocation not given. Day 63 after the first vaccine or placebo injection was the time point for sampling. Concerning this clone: The antigen remains undetermined.

Findings and caveats of the study: Spike-specific TCR breadth was greater after Ad26.COV2.S than placebo. Reported findings describe substantial breadth in spike-specific CD8+ and CD4+ T cell responses following vaccination.

The V and J ends lost 2 bases and 5 bases respectively, with 10 bases between them. Germline assignment: CDR1 MNHEY and CDR2 SMNVEV (reference sequence). The CDR3 has 13 amino acids. Here immunoSEQ multiplex PCR was the method, and the copy in TCRdb shows in-frame clones only, minus some. The table includes 350,000 to 500,000 clones, roughly 91% detected once. The clonotype comes from a person aged 18 to 65 who received the Ad26.COV2.S COVID-19 vaccine or a placebo. The chain joins TRBV27 to TRBJ2-7; D ambiguous. The sequenced sample was peripheral blood, obtained in a trial of Ad26.COV2.S vaccine versus placebo. The CDR3 loop is CASSLQPGNEQYF. The DNA of the CDR3 is TGTGCCAGCAGTTTACAGCCAGGAAACGAGCAGTACTTC.